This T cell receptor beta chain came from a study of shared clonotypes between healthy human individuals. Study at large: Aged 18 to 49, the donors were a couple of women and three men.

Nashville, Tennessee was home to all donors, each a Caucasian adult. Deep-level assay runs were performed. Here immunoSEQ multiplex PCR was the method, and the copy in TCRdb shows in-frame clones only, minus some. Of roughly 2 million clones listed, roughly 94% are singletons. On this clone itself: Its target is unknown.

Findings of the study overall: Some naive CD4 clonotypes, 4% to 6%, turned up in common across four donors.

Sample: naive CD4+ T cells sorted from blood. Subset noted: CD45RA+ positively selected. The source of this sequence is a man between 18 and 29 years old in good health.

CDR3: CASSFLSDTDTQYF. DNA of the CDR3: TGCGCCAGCAGCTTCCTATCCGACACAGATACGCAGTATTTT. The chain uses TRBV5-1 and TRBJ2-3; the D is unclear. The CDR3 is 14 residues long. The ends were cut back, 2 bases at V and 2 bases at J, with 9 bases in the middle. CDR1 and CDR2 (germline): SGHRS, YFSETQ. Filled out from reference TRBV5-1 and TRBJ2-3, the complete variable domain reads KAGVTQTPRYLIKTRGQQVTLSCSPISGHRSVSWYQQTPGQGLQFLFEYFSETQRNKGNFPGRFSGRQFSNSRSEMNVSTLELGDSALYLCASSFLSDTDTQYFGPGTRLTVL.